A single T cell receptor beta chain is shown here with its context. The antigen is undetermined. TCRdb's table, derived via immunoSEQ multiplex PCR, lists solely in-frame clones and lacks some. The profile covers 40,000 to 50,000 clones, with 82% appearing a single time and 3.3% taken by the ten largest. V lost 1 base, J lost 0 bases, and 3 bases stayed unmatched. The V gene's germline CDR1 is SGHAT and CDR2 FQNNGV. CDR3 length: 15 amino acids. Patients in the study, people with chemo-refractory metastatic non-small-cell lung cancer, received focal radiation plus ipilimumab CTLA-4 blockade. This record comes from a study of radiotherapy plus CTLA-4 blockade in lung cancer. Study results and caveats: Tumor-derived TCR clones expanded in blood after radiotherapy plus ipilimumab.

The source of this sequence is a human donor with non-small cell lung cancer who had stable disease on radiotherapy plus ipilimumab. The sequenced sample was peripheral blood, obtained from a patient treated with radiotherapy plus ipilimumab. The chain recombines TRBV11-2 with TRBJ2-7; TRBD1 agrees at 7 bases. CDR3 nucleotides: TGTGCCAGCAGCTTAGTAGGGGGCGACTCCTACGAGCAGTACTTC. Amino acid sequence: CASSLVGGDSYEQYF.